This T cell receptor beta chain was recovered during a study of shared clonotypes between healthy human individuals. Study-wide results and limits: It was observed that 5% to 6% of naive CD4 clonotypes were shared across several donors.

Comments on this clone: Its matching antigen is unknown.

CDR3 size: 16 residues. Trimming took off 7 bases at V and 6 bases at J, with 23 bases between the two ends. Germline V gives CDR1 SNHLY, CDR2 FYNNEI. Running of the assay took place at deep level. This table comes from immunoSEQ multiplex PCR, and its TCRdb copy is limited to in-frame clones, with some not included. The sample has over 2 million clones; around 93% are singletons. The sequence came from a man younger than 30 in good health. Some clones in this sample may be carry-over from other donors' samples. The chain links TRBV2 to TRBJ2-3, with D perhaps matching TRBD1 (6 bases). Sequenced input: naive CD4+ T cells from PBMCs. As to subset: CD45RA+ positively selected. In DNA form, the CDR3 reads TGTGCCAGCACCTTTAGTCGGGGCAGCCAGGGGGATACGCAGTATTTT. Translated, it gives CASTFSRGSQGDTQYF.